These 31 T cell receptor beta chains were all obtained from the same sample, sequenced in a study of control samples from healthy donors and cancer patients. Sequencing used immunoSEQ multiplex PCR; TCRdb keeps in-frame clones, though not all of them. Seen here are around 190,000 clones, nearly 90% observed once, and the top ten hold approximately 1.4%. Sequenced input: blood. These receptors were taken from a woman aged 50 to 65 in good health.

This sequence joins TRBV9 and TRBJ1-1; no clear D. Deletions cut 0 bases from V and 0 bases from J, with 12 bases between. The CDR3 has 16 amino acids. Germline V gene data show CDR1 as SGDLS and CDR2 as YYNGEE. CDR3 DNA sequence: TGTGCCAGCAGCGTAGGGGCAGGAAATATGAACACTGAAGCTTTCTTT. Amino acid sequence: CASSVGAGNMNTEAFF.

This clone was counted once. The chain is built from TRBV7-2 and TRBJ2-7, with 10 bases matching TRBD1. Per germline, CDR1 SGHTA and CDR2 FQGNSA. The CDR3 loop spans 14 amino acids. V lost 7 bases and J lost 2; bases outside the gene matches: 5. The CDR3: CASNPDRGPYEQYF. The CDR3 DNA reads TGTGCCAGCAATCCCGACAGGGGGCCCTACGAGCAGTACTTC.

This CDR3 is CASSRGNQPQHF. The CDR3 DNA follows: TGTGCCAGCAGTCGGGGCAATCAGCCCCAGCATTTT. The chain joins TRBV6-5 to TRBJ1-5; D unclear. In germline, CDR1 is MNHEY, CDR2 SVGAGI. The CDR3 runs to 12 residues. Between the trimmed V and J ends, which lost 5 bases and 2 bases, there was a span of 4 bases.

The CDR3 region has the DNA TGTGCCAGCAGCCAAGCTCAGCTCAGGGCTGAAAAACTGTTTTTT. Amino acids: CASSQAQLRAEKLFF. The chain links TRBV3-1 (or the pseudogene TRBV3-2) to TRBJ1-4, with D possibly matching TRBD1 (5 bases). V was pared by 1 base and J by 7 bases, with 13 bases between. The CDR3 loop spans 15 amino acids. Germline V gene lookup returns CDR1 LGHDT and CDR2 YNNKEL (reference sequence).

V and J are TRBV5-3 and TRBJ1-6; D gene uncertain. TRBV5-3 is an open reading frame whose function is uncertain. V lost 5 bases and J 9 bases, leaving 15 bases between the germline ends. The CDR3 has 14 amino acids. The CDR3 here is CARSRHQPTSPLHF. In nucleotides, the CDR3 is TGTGCCAGAAGTCGACACCAGCCGACTTCACCCCTCCACTTT.

This clone showed up just once. The CDR3 DNA reads as TGTGCCAGCAGCCACCCCTACGGACAGGGGTACTACGAGCAGTACTTC. Its protein is CASSHPYGQGYYEQYF. This rearrangement joins TRBV7-6 to TRBJ2-7, with TRBD1 matching over 9 bases. Germline loops: CDR1 SGHVS, CDR2 FNYEAQ. J was trimmed by 3 bases and V by 5 bases; bases with no gene match: 11. CDR3 length: 16 amino acids.

The chain links TRBV27 to TRBJ2-5, with 7 bases fitting TRBD2. From germline, CDR1 is MNHEY and CDR2 SMNVEV (reference sequence). V gave up 3 bases and J gave up 3 bases; unmatched junction bases: 4. The CDR3 runs 14 residues. CDR3 loop: CASSLGLKEETQYF. The CDR3 DNA sequence: TGTGCCAGCAGTTTGGGACTAAAGGAAGAGACCCAGTACTTC.

The rearrangement uses TRBV6-1 and TRBJ1-5; no clear D. V was clipped by 5 bases and J by 6 bases, with 8 bases between them. The CDR3 consists of 12 residues. CDR1 is MNHNS and CDR2 is SASEGT in the germline V gene. The CDR3 nucleotides read TGTGCCAGCAGTCATCAAAGTCAGCCCCAGCATTTT. It specifies CASSHQSQPQHF.

The genes are TRBV24-1 and TRBJ1-2; D is perhaps TRBD1 (5 bases). CDR3 size: 15 residues. V lost 3 bases to trimming and J lost 4 bases, with 14 bases between them. Germline CDR1 reads KGHDR; CDR2 reads SFDVKD. The CDR3 sequence is CATSDGDSYFYGYTF. The CDR3 DNA is TGTGCCACCAGTGATGGCGACAGTTACTTCTATGGCTACACCTTC.

This clone was detected once. The J gene is TRBJ1-5, the V gene TRBV6-4; tentatively, D is TRBD1 (5 bases). Trimming removed 5 bases at V and 11 bases at J, with 16 bases between. The CDR3 covers 13 residues. In germline, CDR1 is MRHNA, CDR2 SNTAGT. The CDR3: CASSISLGGAQHF. CDR3 DNA sequence: TGTGCCAGCAGTATCAGCCTTGGGGGAGCCCAGCATTTT.

The chain employs TRBV5-1 and TRBJ1-6; D is unclear. The CDR3 totals 14 residues. CDR1 is SGHRS, CDR2 YFSETQ, per germline. V dropped 0 bases and J dropped 10 bases, with 11 bases sitting between them. CDR3 in DNA: TGCGCCAGCAGCTTGGACTGGGCGGAATCACCCCTCCACTTT. Residues: CASSLDWAESPLHF.

The V call is TRBV18, the J call TRBJ2-1; 10 bases agree with TRBD1. V lost 4 bases to trimming and J lost 5 bases; unmatched junction nucleotides: 5. This CDR3 comprises 15 residues. The germline V gene encodes CDR1 KGHSH and CDR2 LQKENI. In DNA, the CDR3 is TGTGCCAGCTCACTCCGGGACAGGGGAAACAATGAGCAGTTCTTC. Its protein product is CASSLRDRGNNEQFF.

V is TRBV19 and J is TRBJ1-5; 7 bases line up with TRBD1. The J segment lost 15 bases and the V segment lost 3 bases, leaving 5 bases of the junction unmatched. Germline-derived CDR1 and CDR2 are LNHDA and SQIVND (reference sequence). The CDR3 consists of 11 residues. CDR3 bases: TGTGCCAGTAGTATGGGACAGCTCCTGCATTTT. Protein product: CASSMGQLLHF.

The chain employs TRBV6-5 and TRBJ1-3; 7 nucleotides line up with TRBD1. V dropped 0 bases and J dropped 2; count of bases not matched to a gene: 1. This CDR3 has 15 residues. The germline V gene encodes CDR1 MNHEY and CDR2 SVGAGI. The CDR3 loop reads CASSYSDRAGNTIYF. In nucleotides, the CDR3 is TGTGCCAGCAGTTACTCTGACAGGGCTGGAAACACCATATATTTT.

The V and J genes are TRBV7-2 and TRBJ1-1; D not resolved. V lost 1 base to trimming and J lost 0 bases, with 9 bases between them. Germline loops: CDR1 SGHTA, CDR2 FQGNSA. CDR3 length: 15 residues. This CDR3 is CASSLGGFLNTEAFF. The CDR3 DNA sequence: TGTGCCAGCAGCTTAGGTGGGTTCCTGAACACTGAAGCTTTCTTT.

CDR3 nucleotide sequence: TGCGCCAGCAGCTTGGCGCCCGGGACAGTGACCTCGGAGCAGTTCTTC. Translated, it gives CASSLAPGTVTSEQFF. The chain is built from TRBV5-1 and TRBJ2-1; 7 bases line up with TRBD1. J was trimmed by 10 bases and V by 0 bases; bases with no gene match: 13. The CDR3 has 16 amino acids. Germline V lookup: CDR1 SGHRS, CDR2 YFSETQ.

The gene calls are TRBV18 and TRBJ2-5; D not resolved. The germline CDR1 and CDR2 sequences are KGHSH and LQKENI. The V and J ends lost 3 bases and 1 base respectively, with 6 bases between them. This CDR3 is 13 amino acids long. The CDR3 protein is CASSPSSQETQYF. In DNA, the CDR3 is TGTGCCAGCTCACCGTCTAGCCAAGAGACCCAGTACTTC. Full variable domain (missing parts from reference TRBV18 and TRBJ2-5): NAGVMQNPRHLVRRRGQEARLRCSPMKGHSHVYWYRQLPEEGLKFMVYLQKENIIDESGMPKERFSAEFPKEGPSILRIQQVVRGDSAAYFCASSPSSQETQYFGPGTRLLVL.

The rearrangement links TRBV7-2 to TRBJ2-3; D not certain. This CDR3 comprises 15 residues. The germline CDR1 and CDR2 sequences are SGHTA and FQGNSA. Trimming removed 2 bases from V and 7 bases from J, with 16 bases in between. The CDR3 loop reads CASSLPSLVTNTQYF. The CDR3 DNA follows: TGTGCCAGCAGCTTACCTAGTCTCGTAACAAATACGCAGTATTTT.

The chain employs TRBV5-1 and TRBJ2-5; perhaps TRBD2 as D (6 bases). The CDR3 sequence is 15 residues long. The germline CDR1 and CDR2 sequences are SGHRS and YFSETQ. Trimming shortened V by 0 bases and J by 5 bases, and 14 bases separated the two germline ends. The CDR3 DNA follows: TGCGCCAGCAGCTTGGCGTCGGGAGACGGGGAGACCCAGTACTTC. Protein sequence: CASSLASGDGETQYF.

This clone was seen a single time. The V and J genes are TRBV5-6 and TRBJ1-2; 10 bases match TRBD1. Germline CDR1 SGHDT, CDR2 YYEEEE. This CDR3 has 17 amino acids. Trimming cost V 1 base and J 6 bases; bases outside gene matches: 12. The CDR3 DNA is TGTGCCAGCAGCTTGTCAGGGACAGGGGTAATACGCAATGGCTACACCTTC. Protein: CASSLSGTGVIRNGYTF.

The chain couples TRBV7-9 to TRBJ2-1; 10 nucleotides align to TRBD2. The trim removed 4 bases at V and 0 bases at J, leaving 6 bases unmatched. Germline V CDR1 and CDR2: SEHNR, FQNEAQ (reference sequence). This CDR3 is 17 amino acids long. The CDR3 loop reads CASSSGTSDLSYNEQFF. DNA for the CDR3: TGTGCCAGCAGCTCGGGGACTAGCGACCTCTCCTACAATGAGCAGTTCTTC.

The count of this clone is one. The rearrangement joins TRBV15 to TRBJ2-7; TRBD1 is a possible D gene (6 bases). In germline, CDR1 is LNHNV, CDR2 YYDKDF (reference sequence). This CDR3 has 15 residues. The ends were cut back, 0 bases at V and 6 bases at J, with 15 bases in the middle. The chain's CDR3 is CATSRDRGSGFEQYF. Written as DNA, the CDR3 is TGTGCCACCAGCAGAGACAGGGGTTCTGGTTTCGAGCAGTACTTC.

CDR3 amino acids: CASSFKNYGYTF. The CDR3 nucleotides are TGTGCCAGCAGTTTCAAAAACTATGGCTACACCTTC. This chain links TRBV28 with TRBJ1-2; D is undetermined. The CDR3 sequence is 12 residues long. The germline V gene encodes CDR1 MDHEN and CDR2 SYDVKM. V was clipped by 3 bases and J by 2 bases, with 4 bases between them.

V and J are TRBV11-3 and TRBJ2-3; D remains ambiguous. Germline-derived CDR1 and CDR2 are SGHNT and YENEEA. V was trimmed by 3 bases and J by 5 bases, leaving 6 bases between them. CDR3 size: 12 residues. CDR3 DNA sequence: TGTGCCAGCAGCTTCGCAGGAGATACGCAGTATTTT. This codes for CASSFAGDTQYF.

This rearrangement joins TRBV25-1 to TRBJ2-7; the D call may be TRBD1 or TRBD2 (5 bases each). V was trimmed by 3 bases and J by 5 bases, leaving 23 bases between them. From germline, CDR1 is MGHDK and CDR2 SYGVNS. This CDR3 comprises 17 residues. The CDR3 sequence is CASSEPPRDGVYHEQYF. The CDR3 DNA reads as TGTGCCAGCAGTGAGCCCCCCCGGGACGGAGTTTACCACGAGCAGTACTTC.

V and J are TRBV11-1 and TRBJ1-1, with D hard to call. Germline assignment: CDR1 SGHAT and CDR2 FQDESV (reference sequence). V was shortened by 5 bases and J by 11 bases, with 15 bases between the two germline ends. The CDR3 consists of 12 residues. The DNA of the CDR3 is TGTGCCAGCAGCCCACTCCGACGTGGGGCTTTCTTT. Its translation: CASSPLRRGAFF.

This chain links TRBV5-4 with TRBJ1-6; D is possibly TRBD1 (5 bases). CDR3 size: 14 residues. Trimming shortened V by 1 base and J by 10 bases, and 12 bases separated the two germline ends. Looked up from germline, CDR1 is SGHNT and CDR2 is YYREEE (reference sequence). DNA of the CDR3: TGTGCCAGCAGCTTGTTGCAGCGGGACTCACCCCTCCACTTT. Translation gives CASSLLQRDSPLHF.

The chain links TRBV29-1 to TRBJ2-3, with D possibly matching TRBD2 (6 bases). The CDR3 runs to 13 residues. V shed 5 bases and J shed 5 bases, with 14 bases lying between them. Germline V lookup: CDR1 SQVTM, CDR2 ANQGSEA. The CDR3 region is CSVPRRERDTQYF. CDR3 DNA: TGCAGCGTTCCCCGGAGGGAAAGAGATACGCAGTATTTT.

The chain combines TRBV3-1 (or the pseudogene TRBV3-2) with TRBJ2-7, with D tentatively TRBD1 or TRBD2 (5 bases each). The CDR3 length is 15 residues. Germline V gene data show CDR1 as LGHDT and CDR2 as YNNKEL (reference sequence). Trimming took off 2 bases at V and 3 bases at J, with 14 bases between the two ends. The CDR3 loop is CASSQTGTTNYEQYF. The CDR3 nucleotides read TGTGCCAGCAGCCAAACCGGGACCACAAACTACGAGCAGTACTTC.

The CDR3: CASRLQQFPTNEKLFF. The CDR3 coding sequence is TGTGCCAGTAGGCTACAGCAATTTCCAACTAATGAAAAACTGTTTTTT. The genes are TRBV19 and TRBJ1-4, with D unclear. V was clipped by 6 bases and J by 0 bases, with 14 bases between them. The CDR3 loop spans 16 amino acids. Per the germline V gene, CDR1 is LNHDA and CDR2 is SQIVND (reference sequence).

The rearrangement joins TRBV3-1 (or the pseudogene TRBV3-2) to TRBJ1-6; D unclear. CDR3 length: 13 residues. V was clipped by 6 bases and J by 10 bases, with 13 bases between them. Germline V gene lookup returns CDR1 LGHDT and CDR2 YNNKEL (reference sequence). The CDR3 loop reads CASSWQVGSPLHF. CDR3 coding DNA: TGTGCCAGCAGTTGGCAGGTGGGCTCACCCCTCCACTTT.